The 19 T cell receptor beta chains in this list originate from one sample, sequenced in a study of cytomegalovirus exposure and HLA in healthy donors. PCR used 60 Vbeta primers and 13 Jbeta primers. Using immunoSEQ multiplex PCR, the repertoire was profiled, and TCRdb retains in-frame clones only, with some absent. Altogether about 160,000 clones are present, over 75% being singletons, with the ten largest covering roughly 2%. The sample was PBMCs. Receptors originate from a woman aged 18-29 years in good health and CMV-seronegative.

The chain carries TRBV5-8 and TRBJ1-4, with 8 positions matching TRBD1. This CDR3 is 13 amino acids long. Per germline, CDR1 SGHTS and CDR2 YDEGEE. V dropped 2 bases and J dropped 7; count of bases not matched to a gene: 1. For the CDR3, the DNA is TGTGCCAGCAGCTTCAGGGGGCGTGAAAAACTGTTTTTT. Its translation: CASSFRGREKLFF.

The rearrangement links TRBV4-2 to TRBJ2-2; 14 bases fit TRBD2. Trimming removed 1 base from V and 5 bases from J; junction bases left unmatched: 3. This CDR3 has 17 residues. From germline, CDR1 is LGHNA and CDR2 YNFKEQ. CDR3: CASSQGLAGGGTGELFF. Written as DNA, the CDR3 is TGTGCCAGCAGCCAAGGACTAGCGGGAGGGGGGACCGGGGAGCTGTTTTTT.

This clone was counted only a few times. The gene calls are TRBV5-4 and TRBJ2-1; the D gene is possibly TRBD2 (6 bases). V dropped 2 bases and J dropped 6 bases, with 9 bases sitting between them. The CDR3 length is 13 residues. Germline V gives CDR1 SGHNT, CDR2 YYREEE (reference sequence). CDR3: CASSFGGANEQFF. CDR3 nucleotide sequence: TGTGCCAGCAGCTTTGGAGGGGCCAATGAGCAGTTCTTC.

In its sample, this clone was seen a few times. The CDR3 region is CASSSGQGAYDTEAFF. The CDR3 nucleotides read TGTGCCAGCAGCTCCGGACAGGGGGCTTACGACACTGAAGCTTTCTTT. The gene calls are TRBV7-9 and TRBJ1-1, with 11 positions matching TRBD1. Germline V gives CDR1 SEHNR, CDR2 FQNEAQ (reference sequence). The ends lost 4 bases at V and 3 bases at J; junction bases unmatched: 7. The CDR3 totals 16 residues.

This rearrangement joins TRBV28 to TRBJ2-7; 7 nucleotides align to TRBD2. Trimming took 6 bases from V and 3 from J; bases not matched to a gene: 5. The CDR3 has 13 residues. The germline gives CDR1 MDHEN, CDR2 SYDVKM. The CDR3 loop reads CASRGGGVYEQYF. The CDR3 DNA sequence: TGTGCCAGCAGGGGCGGGGGTGTCTACGAGCAGTACTTC.

The genes are TRBV5-6 and TRBJ2-1; possible D gene TRBD2, 6 bases. V was shortened by 3 bases and J by 6 bases, with 13 bases between the two germline ends. Per the germline V gene, CDR1 is SGHDT and CDR2 is YYEEEE. CDR3 length equals 14 residues. The CDR3 protein is CASSWSGVSNEQFF. In DNA, the CDR3 is TGTGCCAGCAGCTGGTCGGGGGTAAGCAATGAGCAGTTCTTC.

The V call is TRBV19, the J call TRBJ2-3; possibly TRBD2 for D (6 bases). CDR3 length equals 16 residues. With 0 bases removed from V and 0 bases from J, the gap between germline ends came to 10 bases. Germline CDR1 LNHDA, CDR2 SQIVND (reference sequence). The CDR3 here is CASSIDGGASTDTQYF. CDR3 in DNA: TGTGCCAGTAGTATAGACGGAGGGGCTAGCACAGATACGCAGTATTTT.

The chain employs TRBV27 and TRBJ1-2; 8 nucleotides agree with TRBD1. The germline V gene encodes CDR1 MNHEY and CDR2 SMNVEV (reference sequence). V was clipped by 6 bases and J by 4 bases; unmatched bases: 7. The CDR3 consists of 14 residues. The CDR3 coding sequence is TGTGCCAGCAGCCAGGCACAGGGGGGCTATGGCTACACCTTC. This codes for CASSQAQGGYGYTF.

In nucleotides, the CDR3 is TGTGCCAGCAGCTTAGAAGGGGGGGCCTCCTACGAGCAGTACTTC. Translated: CASSLEGGASYEQYF. The V call is TRBV11-2, the J call TRBJ2-7, with D perhaps matching TRBD2 (7 bases). Trimming left V 0 bases short and J 0 bases short, with 9 bases between. The CDR3 extends over 15 amino acids. In germline, CDR1 is SGHAT, CDR2 FQNNGV.

The chain is built from TRBV6-5 and TRBJ2-7; 13 bases align to TRBD2. From germline, CDR1 is MNHEY and CDR2 SVGAGI. This CDR3 is 15 amino acids long. V was clipped by 6 bases and J by 2 bases; unmatched bases: 4. The CDR3 reads CASSPLAGGTYEQYF. DNA for the CDR3: TGTGCCAGCAGCCCACTAGCGGGAGGGACCTACGAGCAGTACTTC.

This chain joins TRBV5-4 and TRBJ2-5, with D uncertain. Matching the DNA end better, TRBJ2-7 makes the J call doubtful. CDR1 is SGHNT and CDR2 is YYREEE in the germline V gene (reference sequence). The CDR3 is made up of 13 amino acids. DNA for the CDR3: TGTGCCAGCAGTAACCCGAACGGGTACGAGCAGTACTTC. Translating gives CASSNPNGYEQYF.

Comment on this clone: At one end, the junction sequence differs from germline, possibly due to a read error. The V call is TRBV7-9, the J call TRBJ2-5; 11 bases line up with TRBD2. Germline loops: CDR1 SEHNR, CDR2 FQNEAQ (reference sequence). CDR3 length equals 16 residues. CDR3 sequence reads: CSSSSGLAASTETQYF. The CDR3 DNA is TGTTCCAGCAGCTCGGGACTAGCGGCCTCCACGGAGACCCAGTACTTC.

This chain uses TRBV18 with TRBJ1-5; 8 bases map to TRBD1. CDR3 length: 13 amino acids. Trimming took 5 bases from V and 6 from J; bases not matched to a gene: 3. Germline CDR1 and CDR2: KGHSH and LQKENI. CDR3 protein: CASSGQGSQPQHF. The CDR3 DNA reads as TGTGCCAGCTCAGGACAGGGAAGTCAGCCCCAGCATTTT.

The chain employs TRBV7-7 and TRBJ2-3; 7 positions match TRBD2. CDR1 and CDR2 (germline): SSHAT, FNYEAQ (reference sequence). V lost 5 bases to trimming and J lost 1 base; unmatched junction nucleotides: 0. This CDR3 has 13 residues. In DNA form, the CDR3 reads TGTGCCAGCAGCGGGGGGGGCACAGATACGCAGTATTTT. Its protein is CASSGGGTDTQYF.

The rearrangement uses TRBV2 and TRBJ2-4; possibly TRBD1 for D (5 bases). Trimming left V 10 bases short and J 3 bases short, with 22 bases between. CDR3 length: 16 amino acids. The germline V gene has CDR1 SNHLY and CDR2 FYNNEI. This chain's CDR3 is CAIHPYRSKSKNIQYF. DNA for the CDR3: TGTGCCATCCACCCGTACAGGTCAAAGAGCAAAAACATTCAGTACTTC.

The chain combines TRBV5-6 with TRBJ1-6, with 8 bases lining up with TRBD1. Trimming took 4 bases from V and 10 from J; bases not matched to a gene: 10. The germline gives CDR1 SGHDT, CDR2 YYEEEE. CDR3 length: 15 residues. The CDR3 protein is CASSGGQVFGSPLHF. CDR3 in DNA: TGTGCCAGCAGCGGGGGACAGGTTTTTGGGTCACCCCTCCACTTT.

This rearrangement joins TRBV27 to TRBJ1-1; 7 bases align to TRBD1. From germline, CDR1 is MNHEY and CDR2 SMNVEV (reference sequence). V shed 2 bases, J shed 0 bases, and the junction held 15 bases outside the gene matches. CDR3 length: 19 amino acids. CDR3 sequence (DNA): TGTGCCAGCAGTTTAACCACTCCAGGGGGAAATCCCATGAACACTGAAGCTTTCTTT. As protein: CASSLTTPGGNPMNTEAFF.

This chain uses TRBV6-5 with TRBJ1-4; D remains unclear. The CDR3 contains 16 residues. V lost 0 bases, J lost 0 bases, and 8 bases lay in between. From germline, CDR1 is MNHEY and CDR2 SVGAGI. The CDR3 bases are TGTGCCAGCAGTTACTCTGCCGGAGCAACTAATGAAAAACTGTTTTTT. Encoded protein: CASSYSAGATNEKLFF.

The V gene is TRBV9, the J gene TRBJ1-2, with 9 bases lining up with TRBD1. Germline V gene sequence: CDR1 SGDLS, CDR2 YYNGEE. This CDR3 contains 15 residues. Germline trimming cut 4 bases from V and 5 bases from J; bases unmatched to any gene: 9. CDR3 bases: TGTGCCAGCAGCTGGGGGACAGGGTTCGGGTATGGCTACACCTTC. It is translated as CASSWGTGFGYGYTF.